This T cell receptor beta chain appears in the sequencing data of a study of PD-L1 blockade in urothelial cancer. The wider study: Atezolizumab, begun by patients in about 2014, was given at 1,200 mg intravenously every 3 weeks. The patients had undergone anywhere from 0 to 3 prior chemotherapy regimens.

Concerning this clone: Its antigen is not known.

Time point denoted: peripheral blood 6 weeks after treatment start. Notes on the study in general: Prediction of better survival came from below-median pretreatment blood TCR clonality.

Sequencing used immunoSEQ multiplex PCR; TCRdb keeps in-frame clones, though not all of them. The sample contains approximately 120,000 clones, around 88% of which appear only once. Germline assignment: CDR1 SGHRS and CDR2 YFSETQ. The CDR3 sequence is 15 residues long. Unmatched junction bases numbered 9, after V lost 4 bases and J lost 2 bases. The TCR sequence derives from a man in his forties or fifties with urothelial cancer. Sequenced material: PBMCs, taken around atezolizumab (anti-PD-L1) treatment. The chain links TRBV5-1 to TRBJ2-7; 7 bases are a match to TRBD1. The CDR3 is CASSLQGGQTYEQYF. The CDR3, as DNA: TGCGCCAGCAGCCTCCAAGGGGGCCAAACCTACGAGCAGTACTTC.